Shown below are 13 T cell receptor beta chains from a single sample sequenced in a study of T cell repertoires in cytomegalovirus infection. No antigen has been identified for these receptors. TCRdb itself ran the reads through MiXCR, one entry per CDR3 protein. The table has 700,000 to 900,000 distinct CDR3 sequences, almost 30% seen once; the top ten hold roughly 13%. Sequenced material: cultured CD8+ T cells from PBMCs, taken from culture after CMV antigen stimulation. The receptors originated from a human donor in good health (CMV status not recorded). Some clones in this sample may be carry-over from other donors' samples.

The chain carries TRBV9 and TRBJ2-3; the match to TRBD2 covers 8 bases. The V and J ends lost 1 base and 3 bases, in that order; junction bases with no gene match: 4. CDR3 size: 15 residues. Germline V gene sequence: CDR1 SGDLS, CDR2 YYNGEE. The CDR3 DNA sequence: TGTGCCAGCAGCGTAAGAGCGGGGGTGACAGATACGCAGTATTTT. Translation: CASSVRAGVTDTQYF.

This clonotype has just a few counts. The V gene is TRBV6-5, the J gene TRBJ2-7, with D possibly matching TRBD2 (5 bases). This CDR3 region has 15 residues. Germline V gives CDR1 MNHEY, CDR2 SVGAGI. V was cut by 5 bases and J by 0 bases, with 14 bases left in between. The DNA for the CDR3 is TGTGCCAGCAGTCCGCGGACGGGGAACTCCTACGAGCAGTACTTC. This codes for CASSPRTGNSYEQYF.

Turning to this clonotype: One end of the junction fails to match germline, which may point to a read error. V and J are TRBV4-1 and TRBJ1-1, with D perhaps TRBD1 (6 bases). CDR1 is MGHRA and CDR2 is YSYEKL in the germline V gene. The CDR3 is 16 residues long. CDR3 sequence (DNA): TGTGCCAGCAGCCGGGGGCCGGAAGCGGCGGACACTGAAGCTTTCTTT. It codes for CASSRGPEAADTEAFF.

The chain couples TRBV27 to TRBJ2-7, with 7 bases lining up with TRBD1. Germline V gives CDR1 MNHEY, CDR2 SMNVEV (reference sequence). The CDR3 contains 15 residues. Trimming took 5 bases from V and 2 from J; bases not matched to a gene: 9. CDR3 protein: CASSTRQGKAYEQYF. The CDR3 coding sequence is TGTGCCAGCAGTACCCGACAGGGTAAAGCCTACGAGCAGTACTTC.

The chain is built from TRBV12-3 or TRBV12-4 and TRBJ2-6; D gene uncertain. V shed 8 bases and J shed 4 bases, with 12 bases lying between them. The CDR3 is made up of 14 amino acids. Here the CDR3 DNA reads TGTGCCAGCCTTTCTCCAACCGGGGCCAACGTCCTGACTTTC. Residues: CASLSPTGANVLTF.

The chain combines TRBV7-8 with TRBJ1-2; 7 positions match TRBD1. The V gene end was trimmed by 5 bases and the J gene end by 0 bases; junction bases not matched to a gene: 12. The germline CDR1 and CDR2 sequences are SGHVS and FQNEAQ. The CDR3 has 17 residues. CDR3 nucleotide sequence: TGTGCCAGCAGCCTCCAGGGGGGGACACCAGCTAACTATGGCTACACCTTC. It specifies CASSLQGGTPANYGYTF. The whole variable domain, filled in from reference TRBV7-8 and TRBJ1-2, reads GAGVSQSPRYKVAKRGQDVALRCDPISGHVSLFWYQQALGQGPEFLTYFQNEAQLDKSGLPSDRFFAERPEGSVSTLKIQRTQQEDSAVYLCASSLQGGTPANYGYTFGSGTRLTVV.

J is TRBJ2-1 and V is TRBV5-1; tentatively, D is TRBD1 (5 bases). The CDR3 is 16 amino acids. The ends were cut back, 2 bases at V and 9 bases at J, with 21 bases in the middle. Germline V gene sequence: CDR1 SGHRS, CDR2 YFSETQ. CDR3 in amino acids: CASSFRDSFRSPEQFF. The CDR3 coding sequence is TGCGCCAGCAGCTTCCGAGACAGTTTCCGTTCCCCTGAGCAGTTCTTC.

The chain carries TRBV28 and TRBJ1-1; D is uncertain. The CDR3 sequence is 14 residues long. V dropped 5 bases and J dropped 0 bases, with 10 bases sitting between them. In germline, CDR1 is MDHEN, CDR2 SYDVKM. The CDR3 here is CASSPVGMNTEAFF. CDR3 nucleotides: TGTGCCAGCAGTCCGGTTGGCATGAACACTGAAGCTTTCTTT.

V gene TRBV6-1 combines with J gene TRBJ2-7, with D possibly being TRBD1 or TRBD2 (5 bases each). CDR3 size: 16 residues. Deletions cut 1 base from V and 9 bases from J, with 22 bases between. CDR1 is MNHNS, CDR2 SASEGT, per germline. Here the CDR3 DNA reads TGTGCCAGCAGTGAAGTAACCGGGACCAGCCCTATCGGGCAGTACGTC. Its protein is CASSEVTGTSPIGQYV.

V is TRBV12-3 or TRBV12-4 and J is TRBJ2-1; D gene unclear. Deletions cut 5 bases from V and 12 bases from J, with 14 bases between. This CDR3 is built from 12 residues. The CDR3: CASSPRTGLQFF. The CDR3 nucleotides read TGTGCCAGCAGTCCTCGAACGGGTTTGCAGTTCTTC.

This chain joins TRBV9 and TRBJ2-5; D remains ambiguous. The length of the CDR3 is 15 residues. Deletions cut 0 bases from V and 4 bases from J, with 13 bases between. Germline values: CDR1 SGDLS, CDR2 YYNGEE. CDR3 in DNA: TGTGCCAGCAGCGTAGGGGGTGGTCGGCCAGAGACCCAGTACTTC. Its protein product is CASSVGGGRPETQYF.

This clonotype turned up a few times. The chain has TRBV11-3 and TRBJ2-2, with TRBD2 matching over 9 bases. CDR1 is SGHNT, CDR2 YENEEA, per germline. The CDR3 is made up of 17 amino acids. J gave up 5 bases and V 0 bases, and 7 bases lay outside the gene matches. CDR3 nucleotide sequence: TGTGCCAGCAGCTTAGAACCCTCTAGCGGGGCGACCGGGGAGCTGTTTTTT. It encodes CASSLEPSSGATGELFF.

This clonotype was seen a few times. This chain uses TRBV19 with TRBJ2-1; D remains ambiguous. CDR1 is LNHDA, CDR2 SQIVND, per germline (reference sequence). This CDR3 is 14 amino acids long. The V and J ends lost 1 base and 7 bases respectively, with 11 bases between them. The CDR3 region has the DNA TGTGCCAGTAGTATAGTGTCCACCGGGAATGAGCAGTTCTTC. It specifies CASSIVSTGNEQFF.